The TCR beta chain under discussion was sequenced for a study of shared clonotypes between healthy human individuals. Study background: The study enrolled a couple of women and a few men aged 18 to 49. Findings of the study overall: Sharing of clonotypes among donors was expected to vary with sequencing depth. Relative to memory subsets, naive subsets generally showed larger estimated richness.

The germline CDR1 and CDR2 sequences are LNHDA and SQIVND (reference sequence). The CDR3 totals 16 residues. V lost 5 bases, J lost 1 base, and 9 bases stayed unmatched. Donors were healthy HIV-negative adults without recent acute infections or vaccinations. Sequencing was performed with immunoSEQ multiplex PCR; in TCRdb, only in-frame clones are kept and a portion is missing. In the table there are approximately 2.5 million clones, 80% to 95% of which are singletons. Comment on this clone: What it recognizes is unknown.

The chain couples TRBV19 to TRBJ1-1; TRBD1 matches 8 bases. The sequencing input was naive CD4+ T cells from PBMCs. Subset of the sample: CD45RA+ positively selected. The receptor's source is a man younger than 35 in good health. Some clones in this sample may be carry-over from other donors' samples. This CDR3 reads CASSLNYGQGNTEAFF. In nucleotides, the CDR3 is TGTGCCAGTAGTCTCAACTATGGACAGGGGAACACTGAAGCTTTCTTT.